This TCR beta chain was observed in a study of blood T cell repertoires in COVID-19. About the research overall: From T cells, B-cell-depleted T cells, or PBMCs came the material, which was cDNA or gDNA.

Those who participated ranged in age from roughly 18 to 100 years and resided in about two dozen US areas. Assignments of participants to cohorts depended upon their own reported clinical history. TCRdb's copy holds only in-frame clones and misses some; the assay was immunoSEQ multiplex PCR. The profile covers approximately 240,000 clones, with 85% to 90% appearing a single time and 3.5% taken by the ten largest. Germline trimming cut 5 bases from V and 2 bases from J; bases unmatched to any gene: 3. CDR3 length equals 14 residues. The V gene's germline CDR1 is LNHNV and CDR2 YYDKDF (reference sequence).

Sequences were obtained from PBMCs or T cells enriched from blood (not recorded which). The chain combines TRBV15 with TRBJ2-7; 10 bases map to TRBD1. The TCR was taken from a young woman in a cohort exposed to, infected with or recovered from COVID-19 (not recorded which). The CDR3 loop reads CATSWDRGPYEQYF. CDR3 DNA: TGTGCCACCAGCTGGGACAGGGGCCCCTACGAGCAGTACTTC.